Listed here are 18 T cell receptor beta chains from one sample, sequenced in a study of OX40 agonist ivuxolimab in advanced cancers. Here immunoSEQ multiplex PCR was the method, and the copy in TCRdb shows in-frame clones only, minus some. The sample lists fewer than 85,000 clones, approximately 90% seen once, with roughly 0.56% in the top ten. The sample in question was CD4+ or CD8+ T cells sorted from blood, obtained in a trial of the OX40 agonist ivuxolimab. These receptors were obtained from an adult with an advanced solid tumor such as melanoma, head and neck, liver or kidney cancer.

The V and J genes are TRBV4-2 and TRBJ2-1; D is unresolved. This CDR3 is built from 14 residues. Per germline, CDR1 LGHNA and CDR2 YNFKEQ. The V end lost 1 base, the J end lost 4 bases, and 8 bases lay between the germline ends. The CDR3 region has the DNA TGTGCCAGCAGCCAAGGCGGAACTTACAATGAGCAGTTCTTC. Its protein is CASSQGGTYNEQFF.

V usage is TRBV19 and J usage is TRBJ2-3; 7 bases line up with TRBD2. This CDR3 comprises 15 residues. Germline V lookup: CDR1 LNHDA, CDR2 SQIVND (reference sequence). The trim removed 5 bases at V and 3 bases at J, leaving 8 bases unmatched. The CDR3 here is CASSAPAGVTDTQYF. In DNA, the CDR3 is TGTGCCAGTAGTGCCCCTGCGGGAGTAACAGATACGCAGTATTTT.

This clone has just one count. The gene calls are TRBV2 and TRBJ2-5; tentative D call: TRBD1 (6 bases). CDR1 is SNHLY and CDR2 is FYNNEI in the germline V gene. This CDR3 comprises 12 residues. Trimming pared 6 bases from V and 5 bases from J, leaving 10 bases between. The CDR3 spells CASSAQGETQYF. The CDR3 nucleotides are TGTGCCAGCAGCGCCCAGGGGGAGACCCAGTACTTC.

This sequence joins TRBV30 and TRBJ2-1; D might be TRBD1 (5 bases). CDR1 and CDR2 (germline): GTSNPN, SVGIG (reference sequence). Trimming cost V 8 bases and J 0 bases, with 17 bases left between them. The CDR3 runs to 15 residues. The CDR3 region has the DNA TGTGCCACCAGAGAGACAGATCGCTCCTACAATGAGCAGTTCTTC. Protein sequence: CATRETDRSYNEQFF. Variable domain in full (rest from reference TRBV30 and TRBJ2-1): SQTIHQWPATLVQPVGSPLSLECTVEGTSNPNLYWYRQAAGRGLQLLFYSVGIGQISSEVPQNLSASRPQDRQFILSSKKLLLSDSGFYLCATRETDRSYNEQFFGPGTRLTVL.

V usage is TRBV21-1 and J usage is TRBJ2-7; the table names TRBD1, a call not compared with the DNA. TRBV21-1 is shown as a pseudogene. The CDR3 has 14 amino acids. CDR3 nucleotides: TGTGCCAGCAGCAGTATACAGGGATTCCCTGCGCTGTACTTC. Amino acid sequence: CASSSIQGFPALYF.

The genes are TRBV4-1 and TRBJ2-7, with 12 bases matching TRBD2. In germline, CDR1 is MGHRA, CDR2 YSYEKL. This CDR3 spans 16 amino acids. Unmatched junction bases numbered 2, after V lost 0 bases and J lost 2 bases. The CDR3 reads CASSQETSGSPYEQYF. Written as DNA, the CDR3 is TGCGCCAGCAGCCAAGAGACTAGCGGGAGTCCCTACGAGCAGTACTTC.

This clone was seen only a few times. At one end, the junction sequence differs from germline, possibly due to a read error. The rearrangement links TRBV20-1 to TRBJ1-4; no definite D call. In germline, CDR1 is DFQATT, CDR2 SNEGSKA (reference sequence). The CDR3 runs to 11 residues. The CDR3 here is CSARSREVLVF. The DNA for the CDR3 is TGCAGTGCTAGATCCCGGGAGGTGTTGGTTTTT.

The V call is TRBV7-3, the J call TRBJ2-1; 7 positions match TRBD2. Germline V gene lookup returns CDR1 SGHTA and CDR2 FQGTGA. The V segment lost 2 bases and the J segment 7 bases; nucleotides outside the gene matches: 5. The CDR3 consists of 14 residues. This CDR3 is CASSLGEGGNEQFF. CDR3 coding DNA: TGTGCCAGCAGCTTAGGGGAGGGCGGGAATGAGCAGTTCTTC.

The chain employs TRBV7-2 and TRBJ2-7; TRBD1 or TRBD2 may be the D gene (6 bases each). V lost 5 bases and J lost 5, with 19 bases in between. CDR3 length: 15 amino acids. Per the germline V gene, CDR1 is SGHTA and CDR2 is FQGNSA. In DNA form, the CDR3 reads TGTGCCAGCAGCAATTTCGCCGGGGGCGGAAACGAGCAGTACTTC. Its translation: CASSNFAGGGNEQYF.

Only one count was recorded for this clone. This chain joins TRBV5-1 and TRBJ2-1; D unresolved. Germline lookup yields CDR1 SGHRS and CDR2 YFSETQ. V lost 0 bases, J lost 4 bases, and 14 bases lay in between. The CDR3 is made up of 16 amino acids. CDR3 nucleotides: TGCGCCAGCAGCTTGGCATCACAGTCACGTTACAATGAGCAGTTCTTC. Translating gives CASSLASQSRYNEQFF. The full variable domain, in which reference TRBV5-1 and TRBJ2-1 provide the parts outside the CDR3, is KAGVTQTPRYLIKTRGQQVTLSCSPISGHRSVSWYQQTPGQGLQFLFEYFSETQRNKGNFPGRFSGRQFSNSRSEMNVSTLELGDSALYLCASSLASQSRYNEQFFGPGTRLTVL.

The genes are TRBV5-4 and TRBJ2-2; 7 bases match TRBD1. This CDR3 has 14 amino acids. CDR1 and CDR2 from the germline V gene are SGHNT and YYREEE (reference sequence). V gave up 0 bases and J gave up 8 bases; unmatched junction bases: 4. CDR3 sequence: CASSLGQGRGELFF. DNA of the CDR3: TGTGCCAGCAGCTTGGGACAGGGAAGGGGGGAGCTGTTTTTT.

This clone was counted a single time. This chain uses TRBV9 with TRBJ2-5; no firm D call. V lost 2 bases to trimming and J lost 1 base, with 12 bases between them. Germline V gene data show CDR1 as SGDLS and CDR2 as YYNGEE. The CDR3 covers 15 residues. CDR3 sequence: CASSVMSGTQETQYF. In nucleotides, the CDR3 is TGTGCCAGCAGCGTGATGTCTGGCACCCAAGAGACCCAGTACTTC.

The chain is built from TRBV19 and TRBJ1-4; 9 positions match TRBD1. Per germline, CDR1 LNHDA and CDR2 SQIVND (reference sequence). The CDR3 consists of 14 residues. V trimming: 5 bases; J trimming: 5 bases; junction bases outside the gene matches: 3. CDR3 in DNA: TGTGCCAGTAGTCACGGGACAGGGAATGAAAAACTGTTTTTT. Encoded protein: CASSHGTGNEKLFF.

This clone was observed a handful of times. The rearrangement uses TRBV9 and TRBJ2-7, with D unresolved. This CDR3 spans 13 amino acids. Germline loops: CDR1 SGDLS, CDR2 YYNGEE. V lost 1 base and J 4 bases, leaving 9 bases between the germline ends. The CDR3 region has the DNA TGTGCCAGCAGCGTATCGGTCGAGTACGAGCAGTACTTC. Translating it yields CASSVSVEYEQYF.

V and J are TRBV27 and TRBJ2-5; TRBD1 matches at 7 bases. Germline V CDR1 and CDR2: MNHEY, SMNVEV (reference sequence). This CDR3 region has 16 residues. With 2 bases clipped from V and 2 bases from J, the junction kept 8 bases outside the gene matches. The CDR3: CASSLSPGGWQETQYF. In DNA, the CDR3 is TGTGCCAGCAGTTTAAGCCCAGGGGGATGGCAAGAGACCCAGTACTTC.

The chain recombines TRBV5-1 with TRBJ2-2; no clear D gene. The CDR3 is 13 residues long. The germline gives CDR1 SGHRS, CDR2 YFSETQ. V dropped 0 bases and J dropped 4 bases, with 4 bases sitting between them. The DNA for the CDR3 is TGCGCCAGCAGCTTGGGGGGCACCGGGGAGCTGTTTTTT. This translates into CASSLGGTGELFF.

The V gene is TRBV11-3, the J gene TRBJ2-7; a weak D match, TRBD2 (5 bases). The CDR3 is 14 amino acids. Deletions cut 3 bases from V and 3 bases from J, with 12 bases between. Germline V gene lookup returns CDR1 SGHNT and CDR2 YENEEA. CDR3 nucleotide sequence: TGTGCCAGCAGCTTTGCGGGTCGGAGCTACGAGCAGTACTTC. Amino acids: CASSFAGRSYEQYF.

The V and J genes are TRBV5-4 and TRBJ1-1; weak D call: TRBD1 (5 bases). The germline V and J ends were trimmed by 3 bases and 2 bases, with 17 bases remaining between them. Germline V CDR1 and CDR2: SGHNT, YYREEE (reference sequence). There are 16 residues in the CDR3. The CDR3 DNA is TGTGCCAGCAGCTCCTGGGACCGGTCCTTCAACACTGAAGCTTTCTTT. Translation gives CASSSWDRSFNTEAFF.